The rows below give T cell receptor beta chains drawn from one sample of a study of T cells after yellow fever vaccination. TCRdb used MiXCR to reprocess the 5' RACE reads, holding one entry per CDR3 protein. The table has 300,000 to 400,000 distinct CDR3 sequences, 8.5% to 9% seen once. The source material was PBMCs, sampled on the day of the first yellow fever vaccination. These receptors originate from a man aged 18 to 30 who received the YFV17D yellow fever vaccine. The CDR3 runs from the conserved cysteine through the conserved F or W. Each record gives: J gene, D gene, V gene, clone size, CDR3 DNA, CDR3 protein. A D gene is named only where the DNA matches it firmly. The size field is filled for only some rows; it gives once, few, many or a size class.

j_call: TRBJ2-5
d_call: -
v_call: TRBV7-2
clone_size: many
cdr3_nt: TGTGCCAGCAGCTTAGAGCGCTCAGAGACCCAGTACTTC
cdr3_aa: CASSLERSETQYF

j_call: TRBJ1-1
d_call: -
v_call: TRBV11-1
clone_size: many
cdr3_nt: TGTGCCAGCAGCCCCGGGAAGAACACTGAAGCTTTCTTT
cdr3_aa: CASSPGKNTEAFF

j_call: TRBJ2-5
d_call: TRBD2
v_call: TRBV9
clone_size: -
cdr3_nt: TGTGCCAGCAGCGTAGACCCAGCGGGGACGCAAGAGACCCAGTACTTC
cdr3_aa: CASSVDPAGTQETQYF

j_call: TRBJ1-2
d_call: TRBD1
v_call: TRBV7-2
clone_size: -
cdr3_nt: TGTGCCAGCAGCTTAACAGGGGAAGTTGGCTACACCTTC
cdr3_aa: CASSLTGEVGYTF

j_call: TRBJ2-1
d_call: -
v_call: TRBV20-1
clone_size: -
cdr3_nt: TGCAGTGCACCACAGGGTTCTGAGCAGTTCTTC
cdr3_aa: CSAPQGSEQFF

j_call: TRBJ2-5
d_call: TRBD2
v_call: TRBV11-2
clone_size: many
cdr3_nt: TGTGCCAGCAGCTTAGCGGGGGGGCTATTGGAGACCCAGTACTTC
cdr3_aa: CASSLAGGLLETQYF

j_call: TRBJ2-7
d_call: -
v_call: TRBV30
clone_size: -
cdr3_nt: TGTGCCTGGAGGGGTGCAGGGAGGTTCAACGAGCAGTACTTC
cdr3_aa: CAWRGAGRFNEQYF

j_call: TRBJ1-1
d_call: TRBD1
v_call: TRBV19
clone_size: -
cdr3_nt: TGTGCCAGTATGGAGGACAGGGGCCGGCAGGGGAGGGGGGGTGAAGCTTTCTTT
cdr3_aa: CASMEDRGRQGRGGEAFF

j_call: TRBJ2-2
d_call: -
v_call: TRBV12-3/TRBV12-4
clone_size: -
cdr3_nt: TGTGCCAGCAGTTTGGGTCGACGGGGGAACACCGGGGAGCTGTTTTTT
cdr3_aa: CASSLGRRGNTGELFF

j_call: TRBJ1-6
d_call: -
v_call: TRBV4-3
clone_size: few
cdr3_nt: TGCGCCAGCAGCCCGGGGTGGGGGGGGGATTCACCCCTCCACTTT
cdr3_aa: CASSPGWGGDSPLHF

j_call: TRBJ1-2
d_call: TRBD1
v_call: TRBV29-1
clone_size: -
cdr3_nt: TGCAGCGTCAGGGACAGAGCTAACTATGGCTACACCTTC
cdr3_aa: CSVRDRANYGYTF

j_call: TRBJ1-6
d_call: -
v_call: TRBV6-2/TRBV6-3
clone_size: many
cdr3_nt: TGTGCCAGCAGTTACGAGTCAAATTCACCCCTCCACTTT
cdr3_aa: CASSYESNSPLHF

j_call: TRBJ2-2
d_call: -
v_call: TRBV5-1
clone_size: many
cdr3_nt: TGCGCCAGCAATGAACGGGCAGATGTCACCGGGGAGCTGTTTTTT
cdr3_aa: CASNERADVTGELFF

j_call: TRBJ2-1
d_call: -
v_call: TRBV7-2
clone_size: many
cdr3_nt: TGTGCCAGCAGTCGACAGGTAGGGGATGAGCAGTTCTTC
cdr3_aa: CASSRQVGDEQFF

j_call: TRBJ2-1
d_call: TRBD1
v_call: TRBV6-2/TRBV6-3
clone_size: few
cdr3_nt: TGTGCCAGCAGTCGACAGGGGGCCTCGGGCAATGAGCAGTTCTTC
cdr3_aa: CASSRQGASGNEQFF

j_call: TRBJ2-5
d_call: -
v_call: TRBV4-3
clone_size: -
cdr3_nt: TGCGCCAGCAGCCAAGTAGTGGGATTCGAAGAGACCCAGTACTTC
cdr3_aa: CASSQVVGFEETQYF

j_call: TRBJ1-3
d_call: -
v_call: TRBV9
clone_size: -
cdr3_nt: TGTGCCAGCAGCGCGGGACATAACTCTGGAAACACCATATATTTT
cdr3_aa: CASSAGHNSGNTIYF

j_call: TRBJ2-1
d_call: -
v_call: TRBV4-1
clone_size: many
cdr3_nt: TGCGCCAGCAGCCAAGTCGACATTATCTCCTACAATGAGCAGTTCTTC
cdr3_aa: CASSQVDIISYNEQFF

j_call: TRBJ2-1
d_call: -
v_call: TRBV6-2/TRBV6-3
clone_size: -
cdr3_nt: TGTGCCAGCAGTTACGGGGGGGCCACTGAGCAGTTCTTC
cdr3_aa: CASSYGGATEQFF

j_call: TRBJ1-1
d_call: -
v_call: TRBV7-3
clone_size: few
cdr3_nt: TGTGCCAGCAGCTACGGTCCTCCCTCCACGAACACTGAAGCTTTCTTT
cdr3_aa: CASSYGPPSTNTEAFF

j_call: TRBJ1-1
d_call: TRBD1
v_call: TRBV14
clone_size: many
cdr3_nt: TGTGCCAGCAGCCAAGAATTCGGGACAGGACCTAAAGCTTTCTTT
cdr3_aa: CASSQEFGTGPKAFF

j_call: TRBJ1-5
d_call: -
v_call: TRBV6-2/TRBV6-3
clone_size: -
cdr3_nt: TGTGCCAGCAGTTTCCGCGGGCCCCAGCATTTT
cdr3_aa: CASSFRGPQHF

j_call: TRBJ2-3
d_call: TRBD2
v_call: TRBV10-3
clone_size: -
cdr3_nt: TGTGCCATCAGACCTAGCGGGGGGCAGGCCGAAAGCACAGATACGCAGTATTTT
cdr3_aa: CAIRPSGGQAESTDTQYF

j_call: TRBJ2-3
d_call: -
v_call: TRBV20-1
clone_size: -
cdr3_nt: TGCAGTGCCCTAAGACCATCAGATACGCAGTATTTT
cdr3_aa: CSALRPSDTQYF

j_call: TRBJ2-5
d_call: -
v_call: TRBV28
clone_size: -
cdr3_nt: TGTGCCAGCAGGGAAGGCCTCTGGGAGACCCAGTACTTC
cdr3_aa: CASREGLWETQYF

j_call: TRBJ2-7
d_call: -
v_call: TRBV12-3/TRBV12-4
clone_size: few
cdr3_nt: TGTGCCAGTGGGTTGTCGCGCTACGAGCAGTACTTC
cdr3_aa: CASGLSRYEQYF

j_call: TRBJ1-4
d_call: -
v_call: TRBV6-2/TRBV6-3
clone_size: few
cdr3_nt: TGTGCCAGCAGCCCCGATCCAGGATTTGAAAAACTGTTTTTT
cdr3_aa: CASSPDPGFEKLFF

j_call: TRBJ1-6
d_call: -
v_call: TRBV7-9
clone_size: few
cdr3_nt: TGTGCCAGCAGCTTGGTTCCGGGGTATAATTCACCCCTCCACTTT
cdr3_aa: CASSLVPGYNSPLHF

j_call: TRBJ2-1
d_call: TRBD2
v_call: TRBV7-6
clone_size: few
cdr3_nt: TGTGCCAGCAGGGGGGGAGGGAGTTTGAATGAGCAGTTCTTC
cdr3_aa: CASRGGGSLNEQFF

j_call: TRBJ2-3
d_call: -
v_call: TRBV11-2
clone_size: few
cdr3_nt: TGTGCCAGCAGCATAGGACAGACTAGCACAGATACGCAGTATTTT
cdr3_aa: CASSIGQTSTDTQYF

j_call: TRBJ2-1
d_call: -
v_call: TRBV5-4
clone_size: many
cdr3_nt: TGTGCCAGCAGCTTGGGGGGATTTCGCGGAGACAATGAGCAGTTCTTC
cdr3_aa: CASSLGGFRGDNEQFF

j_call: TRBJ2-5
d_call: TRBD2
v_call: TRBV12-3/TRBV12-4
clone_size: -
cdr3_nt: TGTGCCAGCAGTTTATTTAAGACTAGCGGGGAAGAGACCCAGTACTTC
cdr3_aa: CASSLFKTSGEETQYF

j_call: TRBJ1-2
d_call: -
v_call: TRBV20-1
clone_size: few
cdr3_nt: TGCAGTGCTAGTTTAATATCATCGGGGACTAACTATGGCTACACCTTC
cdr3_aa: CSASLISSGTNYGYTF

j_call: TRBJ1-2
d_call: TRBD1
v_call: TRBV30
clone_size: few
cdr3_nt: TGTGCCTGGAGTTTCCAGACAGGGAATAACTATGGCTACACCTTC
cdr3_aa: CAWSFQTGNNYGYTF

j_call: TRBJ2-5
d_call: TRBD2
v_call: TRBV6-2/TRBV6-3
clone_size: few
cdr3_nt: TGTGCCAGCAGGGGACTAGCGGGGATGATGACCCAGTACTTC
cdr3_aa: CASRGLAGMMTQYF

j_call: TRBJ2-6
d_call: TRBD1
v_call: TRBV19
clone_size: -
cdr3_nt: TGTGCCAACGGGACAGACTACTCTGGGGCCAACGTCCTGACTTTC
cdr3_aa: CANGTDYSGANVLTF